This T cell receptor (beta chain) emerged from a study of blood T cell repertoires in COVID-19. Study summary: Samples taken during acute and convalescent COVID-19 were collected in the United States, Italy and Spain.

Per the authors' pipeline: Amplifying reference gene primers gave estimates of nucleated cell counts. This table comes from immunoSEQ multiplex PCR, and its TCRdb copy is limited to in-frame clones, with some not included. That table supplies the V and J calls and clone size; D and trimming were determined from the DNA. The data hold 210,000 or so clones, with 90% observed a single time. Seattle researchers signed up patients amid active infection and tracked them longitudinally. V dropped 10 bases and J dropped 2; count of bases not matched to a gene: 6. The CDR3 loop spans 14 amino acids. CDR1 is MNHEY, CDR2 SVGAGI, per germline.

Sequenced input: peripheral blood. The TCR sequence derives from a man aged 25 to 40 with COVID-19, enrolled during active disease. This chain links TRBV6-5 with TRBJ2-1; 9 bases match TRBD1. Here the CDR3 DNA reads TGTGCCACAGCTAGACAGGGGGCCTACAATGAGCAGTTCTTC. Amino acid sequence: CATARQGAYNEQFF.